This T cell receptor beta chain was retrieved from a study of T cells in Graves' hyperthyroidism and ophthalmopathy. Study-wide results and limits: Most clonotypes expanded in the thyroid (above 0.001) were also present in blood. Ophthalmopathy and stable hyperthyroidism were separated by a 13 V-J model.

The length of the CDR3 is 14 residues. Trimming cost V 4 bases and J 1 base, with 12 bases left between them. Germline assignment: CDR1 SQVTM and CDR2 ANQGSEA. There are many counts of this clonotype. What it recognizes is unknown. RNA transcripts were the template for amplifying TCR beta CDR3 regions. Researchers ran a first-round RT-PCR on the TCR CDR3 using the HTBI primer set. TCRdb called the multiplex PCR reads again in MiXCR, with one record for every CDR3 protein. This table holds around 500,000 distinct CDR3 sequences, 22% found once. The genes are TRBV29-1 and TRBJ2-3; D possibly corresponds to TRBD1 (6 bases). The sample taken for sequencing was blood. This receptor was identified in an older woman with Graves' ophthalmopathy. CDR3 region: CSVAGRGGTDTQYF. The CDR3 bases are TGCAGCGTTGCAGGCAGGGGCGGCACAGATACGCAGTATTTT.